The 8 T cell receptor beta chains below all came from one sample that was sequenced in a study of blood T cell repertoires in COVID-19. Sequencing was performed with immunoSEQ multiplex PCR; in TCRdb, only in-frame clones are kept and a portion is missing. The data contain 200,000 or so clones, more than 75% of them singletons. The source material was PBMCs or T cells enriched from blood (not recorded which). These receptors were taken from a man aged 25-40 years in a cohort exposed to, infected with or recovered from COVID-19 (not recorded which).

This clone was counted once. The rearrangement uses TRBV7-2 and TRBJ2-1, with unresolved D. V was cut by 5 bases and J by 9 bases, with 8 bases left in between. CDR3 length: 11 amino acids. CDR1 SGHTA and CDR2 FQGNSA come from the germline V gene. The CDR3 nucleotides are TGTGCCAGCAGCGTAACATTTGAGCAGTTCTTC. It codes for CASSVTFEQFF.

The chain recombines TRBV4-2 with TRBJ2-7, with 7 bases lining up with TRBD2. The CDR3 covers 17 residues. The germline V gene encodes CDR1 LGHNA and CDR2 YNFKEQ. The ends lost 3 bases at V and 5 bases at J; junction bases unmatched: 16. The CDR3 protein is CASSQATKRGRGDEQYF. The CDR3 DNA is TGTGCCAGCAGCCAGGCTACCAAGCGGGGCAGAGGGGACGAGCAGTACTTC.

The rearrangement joins TRBV7-6 to TRBJ2-7; 9 bases are shared with TRBD2. CDR1 and CDR2 from the germline V gene are SGHVS and FNYEAQ. J gave up 5 bases and V 2 bases, and 16 bases lay outside the gene matches. This CDR3 is built from 18 residues. The DNA of the CDR3 is TGTGCCAGCAGCTTAAATCCCGCCGAGAGCGGGAGGTACGACGAGCAGTACTTC. Translation gives CASSLNPAESGRYDEQYF.

The chain has TRBV7-2 and TRBJ2-7; TRBD2 might be the D (5 bases). This CDR3 is 11 amino acids long. V gave up 2 bases and J gave up 7 bases, with 6 bases separating them. Germline CDR1 reads SGHTA; CDR2 reads FQGNSA. The CDR3 protein is CASSLRGEQYF. CDR3 DNA sequence: TGTGCCAGCAGCTTACGCGGGGAGCAGTACTTC.

CDR3 loop: CASKPRFGEQFF. In DNA form, the CDR3 reads TGTGCCAGTAAACCTAGGTTTGGTGAGCAGTTCTTC. This chain joins TRBV2 and TRBJ2-1; no firm D call. The CDR3 has 12 residues. CDR1 SNHLY and CDR2 FYNNEI come from the germline V gene. V was pared by 9 bases and J by 9 bases, with 15 bases between.

V usage is TRBV24-1 and J usage is TRBJ2-5; TRBD1 is a possible D gene (5 bases). The CDR3 extends over 16 amino acids. The V end lost 2 bases, the J end lost 1 base, and 13 bases lay between the germline ends. Per the germline V gene, CDR1 is KGHDR and CDR2 is SFDVKD. The CDR3 region is CATSDYSTDSQETQYF. The DNA for the CDR3 is TGTGCCACCAGTGATTACTCGACAGATTCCCAAGAGACCCAGTACTTC.

This rearrangement joins TRBV7-9 to TRBJ2-1; no clear D gene. Trimming took 5 bases from V and 7 from J, leaving 12 bases between them. In germline, CDR1 is SEHNR, CDR2 FQNEAQ (reference sequence). There are 13 residues in the CDR3. The CDR3 loop reads CASSPPEQNEQFF. DNA for the CDR3: TGTGCCAGCAGCCCCCCGGAGCAAAATGAGCAGTTCTTC.

This clone was seen a single time. The rearrangement joins TRBV13 to TRBJ2-1, with no clear D. The CDR3 has 12 amino acids. The germline gives CDR1 PRHDT, CDR2 FYEKMQ (reference sequence). Trimming took 2 bases from V and 6 from J, leaving 5 bases between them. CDR3 loop: CASSLNSNEQFF. The CDR3 DNA reads TGTGCCAGCAGCTTAAACTCCAATGAGCAGTTCTTC.